The 23 T cell receptor beta chains below all came from one sample that was sequenced in a study of T-cell reconstitution after alpha-beta-depleted transplantation in children. Unique molecular identifiers were incorporated into the prepared TCRbeta library. MiXCR, run by TCRdb on the PCR reads, gives a single entry per CDR3 protein. The table lists 240,000 or so distinct CDR3 sequences, about 11% of them singletons. Source: PBMCs from the stem cell graft donor, taken from the stem cell graft. These receptor sequences come from a human donor who donated a stem cell graft to a child with acute lymphoblastic leukemia.

This clonotype was counted ten times or more. V usage is TRBV5-6 and J usage is TRBJ1-2, with D hard to call. V was shortened by 0 bases and J by 4 bases, with 10 bases between the two germline ends. Germline V CDR1 and CDR2: SGHDT, YYEEEE. This CDR3 comprises 14 residues. The CDR3 sequence is CASSLAELGYGYTF. CDR3 coding DNA: TGTGCCAGCAGCTTGGCTGAGTTGGGCTATGGCTACACCTTC.

This clonotype was seen many times. The rearrangement joins TRBV7-2 to TRBJ2-5, with 11 bases matching TRBD1. This CDR3 is built from 16 residues. V gave up 4 bases and J gave up 2 bases; unmatched junction bases: 6. Germline CDR1 and CDR2: SGHTA and FQGNSA. This chain's CDR3 is CASSSPGQGVQETQYF. DNA of the CDR3: TGTGCCAGCAGCTCACCGGGACAGGGGGTGCAAGAGACCCAGTACTTC.

This clonotype came up a few times. V and J are TRBV20-1 and TRBJ1-5, with unresolved D. Trimming stripped 0 bases from V and 0 bases from J, with 18 bases between. This CDR3 spans 18 amino acids. The germline V gene encodes CDR1 DFQATT and CDR2 SNEGSKA (reference sequence). CDR3 coding DNA: TGCAGTGCTAGAGATCGCACGGCAGGAGGATATAGCAATCAGCCCCAGCATTTT. Translated: CSARDRTAGGYSNQPQHF.

The chain links TRBV7-2 to TRBJ2-6; D may be TRBD1 (6 bases). V was clipped by 2 bases and J by 4 bases, with 12 bases between them. The CDR3 contains 16 residues. CDR1 and CDR2 from the germline V gene are SGHTA and FQGNSA. The CDR3 DNA reads TGTGCCAGCAGCTTAATGGGGGCGCGGGGGGCCAACGTCCTGACTTTC. Protein product: CASSLMGARGANVLTF.

This clonotype has ten or more counts. The J gene is TRBJ1-2, the V gene TRBV29-1, with D maybe TRBD1 (6 bases). V was clipped by 6 bases and J by 1 base, with 12 bases between them. The germline gives CDR1 SQVTM, CDR2 ANQGSEA. The CDR3 length is 13 residues. The CDR3 region is CSVEQGFNYGYTF. CDR3 sequence (DNA): TGCAGCGTAGAACAGGGCTTTAACTATGGCTACACCTTC.

This chain connects TRBV13 to TRBJ2-3; 10 bases are shared with TRBD2. V was pared by 6 bases and J by 0 bases, with 15 bases of the junction left unmatched. Germline V gene lookup returns CDR1 PRHDT and CDR2 FYEKMQ (reference sequence). The CDR3 extends over 19 amino acids. Here the CDR3 DNA reads TGTGCCAGCAGTTCCCACTGGACTAGCGGCCCCGATAGCACAGATACGCAGTATTTT. Translated: CASSSHWTSGPDSTDTQYF.

This clonotype has a handful of counts. V usage is TRBV4-2 and J usage is TRBJ2-7; D uncertain. Trimming took off 4 bases at V and 1 base at J, with 8 bases between the two ends. Germline CDR1 and CDR2: LGHNA and YNFKEQ. The CDR3 has 13 amino acids. CDR3 sequence (DNA): TGTGCCAGCAGCCCTGAAGGGTCCTACGAGCAGTACTTC. It specifies CASSPEGSYEQYF.

The J gene is TRBJ1-1, the V gene TRBV7-9; 7 bases match TRBD1. J lost 1 base, V lost 11 bases, and 7 bases had no gene match. Per germline, CDR1 SEHNR and CDR2 FQNEAQ (reference sequence). The CDR3 length is 13 residues. CDR3 coding DNA: TGTGCCGGCGCGGGACAGCGGAACACTGAAGCTTTCTTT. As protein: CAGAGQRNTEAFF.

This clonotype has at least ten counts. This chain uses TRBV6-5 with TRBJ1-1; D uncertain. The CDR3 is 13 amino acids. Trimming stripped 4 bases from V and 2 bases from J, with 8 bases between. The germline gives CDR1 MNHEY, CDR2 SVGAGI. CDR3 loop: CASSSTRNTEAFF. The DNA for the CDR3 is TGTGCCAGCAGTTCGACCCGAAACACTGAAGCTTTCTTT.

This clonotype was observed many times. The chain has TRBV7-2 and TRBJ1-1; D gene uncertain. Germline-derived CDR1 and CDR2 are SGHTA and FQGNSA. The CDR3 has 15 amino acids. V gave up 5 bases and J gave up 0 bases, with 13 bases separating them. DNA for the CDR3: TGTGCCAGCAGCCCCCGACCCTCCATGAACACTGAAGCTTTCTTT. Amino acid sequence: CASSPRPSMNTEAFF.

This clonotype was detected ten times or more. V and J are TRBV6-6 and TRBJ2-2, with D unresolved. Germline values: CDR1 MNHNY, CDR2 SVGAGI (reference sequence). The length of the CDR3 is 11 residues. Trimming cost V 6 bases and J 4 bases, with 3 bases left between them. Here the CDR3 reads CASSGTGELFF. As DNA, the CDR3 is TGTGCCAGCAGCGGCACCGGGGAGCTGTTTTTT.

This clonotype has a handful of counts. This chain connects TRBV4-3 to TRBJ1-1; D perhaps matches TRBD1 (5 bases). The V end lost 5 bases, the J end lost 3 bases, and 10 bases lay between the germline ends. The V gene's germline CDR1 is LGHNA and CDR2 YSLEER. CDR3 size: 13 residues. This CDR3 reads CASSFRVDTEAFF. The CDR3 nucleotides read TGCGCCAGCAGCTTCAGGGTTGACACTGAAGCTTTCTTT.

Ten or more counts support this clonotype. J is TRBJ2-7 and V is TRBV12-3 or TRBV12-4, with 9 positions matching TRBD1. This CDR3 has 16 amino acids. V trimming: 2 bases; J trimming: 2 bases; junction bases outside the gene matches: 7. The CDR3 reads CASSLTMGQGAYEQYF. CDR3 nucleotide sequence: TGTGCCAGCAGTTTAACGATGGGACAGGGTGCCTACGAGCAGTACTTC.

This clonotype was picked up many times. This chain connects TRBV7-9 to TRBJ1-2; 9 positions match TRBD1. CDR1 and CDR2 from the germline V gene are SEHNR and FQNEAQ (reference sequence). This CDR3 contains 14 residues. With V trimmed by 4 bases and J by 3 bases, 3 bases remained unmatched. The CDR3 DNA is TGTGCCAGCAGCTCAGGACAGGGGTACTATGGCTACACCTTC. This codes for CASSSGQGYYGYTF.

At least ten counts were recorded for this clonotype. The gene calls are TRBV12-3 or TRBV12-4 and TRBJ2-2; 8 nucleotides line up with TRBD1. CDR3 size: 17 residues. Trimming cost V 6 bases and J 4 bases; bases outside gene matches: 13. CDR3 residues: CASSPHHRGTSTGELFF. The CDR3 DNA follows: TGTGCCAGCAGCCCTCATCACAGGGGGACCAGCACCGGGGAGCTGTTTTTT.

This clonotype occurred many times. The rearrangement links TRBV6-5 to TRBJ2-1; weak D call: TRBD1 (5 bases). Germline assignment: CDR1 MNHEY and CDR2 SVGAGI. With 2 bases removed from V and 0 bases from J, the gap between germline ends came to 5 bases. CDR3 length: 14 amino acids. The CDR3 bases are TGTGCCAGCAGTTACAGGGGCTCCTACAATGAGCAGTTCTTC. Protein: CASSYRGSYNEQFF.

Notes on this clonotype: It may be a read error: a sequence one base away is much more abundant. The CDR3: CASSVPQWATEAFF. The CDR3 nucleotides are TGTGCCAGTAGTGTCCCACAGTGGGCTACTGAAGCTTTCTTT. The V and J genes are TRBV19 and TRBJ1-1; D is unresolved. Trimming took off 5 bases at V and 5 bases at J, with 15 bases between the two ends. Per germline, CDR1 LNHDA and CDR2 SQIVND (reference sequence). The CDR3 is 14 residues long.

This clonotype was counted a single time. J is TRBJ2-3 and V is TRBV11-2; TRBD2 agrees at 9 bases. The CDR3 covers 14 residues. Germline-derived CDR1 and CDR2 are SGHAT and FQNNGV. The V gene end was trimmed by 2 bases and the J gene end by 9 bases; junction bases not matched to a gene: 6. The CDR3 loop reads CASSLRAGGQTQYF. CDR3 coding DNA: TGTGCCAGCAGCTTACGAGCGGGGGGACAGACGCAGTATTTT.

There are many counts of this clonotype. The chain couples TRBV20-1 to TRBJ2-6; D uncertain. This CDR3 contains 16 residues. V was cut by 1 base and J by 4 bases, with 14 bases left in between. CDR1 is DFQATT, CDR2 SNEGSKA, per germline (reference sequence). CDR3 DNA: TGCAGTGCTAGAGCAAATGGGGTGTACGGGGCCAACGTCCTGACTTTC. Protein product: CSARANGVYGANVLTF.

This clonotype was observed a few times. The rearrangement uses TRBV11-2 and TRBJ1-6, with D possibly being TRBD1 (5 bases). The CDR3 consists of 16 residues. V shed 2 bases and J shed 9 bases, with 17 bases lying between them. Germline-derived CDR1 and CDR2 are SGHAT and FQNNGV. The CDR3 coding sequence is TGTGCCAGCAGCTTATACCCGGCAACCCAGGGTTCACCCCTCCACTTT. Its protein product is CASSLYPATQGSPLHF. Full variable domain (missing parts from reference TRBV11-2 and TRBJ1-6): EAGVAQSPRYKIIEKRQSVAFWCNPISGHATLYWYQQILGQGPKLLIQFQNNGVVDDSQLPKDRFSAERLKGVDSTLKIQPAKLEDSAVYLCASSLYPATQGSPLHFGNGTRLTVT.

This clonotype was recorded at least ten times. The chain employs TRBV6-1 and TRBJ1-5; D remains unclear. The CDR3 runs 13 residues. The germline gives CDR1 MNHNS, CDR2 SASEGT. V was trimmed by 5 bases and J by 5 bases, leaving 10 bases between them. CDR3 amino acids: CASSINSDQPQHF. In DNA, the CDR3 is TGTGCCAGCAGTATTAACTCAGATCAGCCCCAGCATTTT.

This clonotype came up many times. This rearrangement joins TRBV29-1 to TRBJ2-7, with D perhaps matching TRBD1 or TRBD2 (6 bases each). Germline-derived CDR1 and CDR2 are SQVTM and ANQGSEA. V gave up 7 bases and J gave up 4 bases, with 14 bases separating them. The CDR3 is 12 residues long. The CDR3 sequence is CSAGGRGYEQYF. The CDR3 DNA follows: TGCAGCGCCGGGGGCAGGGGATACGAGCAGTACTTC.

Many counts were recorded for this clonotype. The chain joins TRBV7-9 to TRBJ2-7; 7 bases are shared with TRBD1. Germline V gene data show CDR1 as SEHNR and CDR2 as FQNEAQ (reference sequence). J lost 3 bases, V lost 5 bases, and 7 bases had no gene match. This CDR3 comprises 14 residues. CDR3 in amino acids: CASSRGGYNYEQYF. The CDR3 nucleotides are TGTGCCAGCAGCCGAGGGGGCTACAACTACGAGCAGTACTTC. Drawing the rest from reference TRBV7-9 and TRBJ2-7, the complete variable domain is DTGVSQNPRHKITKRGQNVTFRCDPISEHNRLYWYRQTLGQGPEFLTYFQNEAQLEKSRLLSDRFSAERPKGSFSTLEIQRTEQGDSAMYLCASSRGGYNYEQYFGPGTRLTVT.